One T cell receptor beta chain is described in this entry. This clonotype was seen more than once but under ten times. Its antigen is still unknown. Per-base quality was not reported, and no clone a single base away is much larger than it. From the cysteine up to the phenylalanine, the CDR3 has a length of 15 residues. The sequence is cut down to CDR3 DNA, 45 bases in frame from base 1. CDR1 SEHNR and CDR2 FQNEAQ were looked up in the germline V gene (reference sequence). Trimming removed 8 bases from V and 0 bases from J, leaving 14 bases between the germline ends. The source of the sample is a study of human T cells and chemical hapten exposure (dated by TCRdb to the early 2020s). Context from the whole study: For sensitization, 2% DPC in acetone was applied to an approximately 2 cm by approximately 2 cm area of upper inner arm skin. Patients additionally received weekly therapeutic DPC doses to the scalp throughout the approximately 25-week study period. Patch tests used Finn chambers with 0.01% DPC on the upper back, scored after 6 days by International Contact Dermatitis Research Group standards. The mostly female patient cohort included alopecia areata with under or over 50% scalp involvement, alopecia totalis and alopecia universalis. Libraries were pooled for sequencing, and variation in per-sample TCR yields was attributed mainly to small differences in library volumes within the pool. In alopecia patients, the study followed how the peripheral blood TCR repertoire changed in vivo over primary and secondary sensitization to diphenylcyclopropenone (DPC), a hapten. Blood was sampled from patients pre-sensitization (week 0) and at 2, 6 and about 24 weeks after DPC sensitization. Approximately 28 alopecia patients provided blood for TCR sequencing at one to four time points (pre-sensitization, 2, 6 and 24 weeks).

Read against the paper, the sample's time point label means: pre-sensitization, week 0. Explained via the paper, the treatment or condition label denotes: therapeutic diphenylcyclopropenone sensitization with weekly scalp DPC. At every patch-test visit, the blood draw took place before the patch test was put on. Eligible patients were aged 18 to 70, diagnosed with alopecia, deemed suitable for DPC therapy, and excluded if pregnant. Total RNA was extracted from unfractionated whole blood that had been collected in Tempus Blood RNA tubes. Libraries were built with RACE. Sequencing took place on a NextSeq 500. During library preparation, unique molecular identifiers were attached to individual cDNA molecules so that TCRs could be counted in a quantitative, reproducible way. Each blood RNA sample was used to sequence both TCR alpha and TCR beta chains. In the authors' own workflow: The median number of TCRs per sample was 95,638, ranging from roughly 23,224 to 690,600. The Decombinator software suite was used to annotate the V, J and CDR3 of the TCR reads. For the PS versus PT1 abundance plots, all samples were subsampled to the same number of TCRs (28,000). Expanded TCRs were defined as absent before sensitization and observed at least eight times at the 2-week time point. TCRdb trimmed public reads at Q25 via fastp, called clones via MiXCR and kept in-frame beta chains. Rows matching on CDR3 protein sequence are summarized as one entry with the most common DNA and genes. The authors' filters were not applied to this entry. The sample has roughly 80,000 distinct CDR3 sequences on record, 14% of them singletons. The ten largest clonotypes hold over 3.5% of the sample.

What the authors observed across the whole study: Patch test score correlated positively with the number of PT1 expanded TCRs, reaching significance at thresholds 8, 16 and 32 but not at 4. Because all patients had alopecia, a presumed autoimmune disease, the immune response of the patients might differ from that of healthy individuals. The number of TCRs above 1 in 1000 frequency did not change with DPC sensitization; there was no evidence of global repertoire structure alterations. After repeated subsampling, changes were observed in the strength of the expansion versus patch-test correlation and in the threshold at which the correlation became significant. Expanded TCRs formed significantly more large CDR3 similarity clusters than pre-sensitization or healthy control sets, consistent with antigen-driven responses.

The sample consisted of whole blood, taken in connection with sensitization to the hapten diphenylcyclopropenone (DPC). This sequence was found in a woman in her forties or fifties with alopecia areata. Some clones in this sample may be carry-over from other donors' samples. The sequence links TRBV7-9 to TRBJ2-1; a weak D assignment points to TRBD2 (7 bases agree). This receptor carries the CDR3 CASESGTSSYNEQFF. The DNA is as follows: TGTGCCAGCGAAAGCGGGACAAGCTCCTACAATGAGCAGTTCTTC. Supplemented by the reference TRBV7-9 and TRBJ2-1 proteins around the CDR3, the complete variable domain is DTGVSQNPRHKITKRGQNVTFRCDPISEHNRLYWYRQTLGQGPEFLTYFQNEAQLEKSRLLSDRFSAERPKGSFSTLEIQRTEQGDSAMYLCASESGTSSYNEQFFGPGTRLTVL.